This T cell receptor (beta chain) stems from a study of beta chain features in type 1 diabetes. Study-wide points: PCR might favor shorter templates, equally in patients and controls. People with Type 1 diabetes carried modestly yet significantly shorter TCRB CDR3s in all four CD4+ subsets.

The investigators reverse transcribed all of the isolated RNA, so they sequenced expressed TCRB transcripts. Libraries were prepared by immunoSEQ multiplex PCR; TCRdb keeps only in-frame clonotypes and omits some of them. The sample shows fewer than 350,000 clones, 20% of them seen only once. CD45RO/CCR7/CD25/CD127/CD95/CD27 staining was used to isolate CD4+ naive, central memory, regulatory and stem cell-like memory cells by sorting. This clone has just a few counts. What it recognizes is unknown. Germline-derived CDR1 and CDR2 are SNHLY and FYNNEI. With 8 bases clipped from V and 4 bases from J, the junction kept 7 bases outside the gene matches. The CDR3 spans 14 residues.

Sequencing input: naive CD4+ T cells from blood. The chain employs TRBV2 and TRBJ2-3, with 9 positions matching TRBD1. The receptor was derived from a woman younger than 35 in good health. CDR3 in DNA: TGTGCCAGCGGGCGGGACAGGGCCGCAGATACGCAGTATTTT. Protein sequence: CASGRDRAADTQYF.